One and the same sample provided the 21 T cell receptor beta chains below, sequenced in a study of T cell repertoires in cytomegalovirus infection. TCRdb passed the reads through MiXCR, listing each CDR3 protein once. The repertoire has around 100,000 distinct CDR3 sequences, 10% of them found once; the top ten carry approximately 31%. No antigen is known for these receptors. Sequencing was done on a sample of PBMCs, sequenced either directly or after in vitro stimulation (not recorded which). Source of these receptors: a human donor in good health (CMV status not recorded). Some clones in this sample may be carry-over from other donors' samples.

This clonotype was counted at least ten times. This chain connects TRBV11-3 to TRBJ2-5; 12 nucleotides agree with TRBD2. The CDR3 loop spans 17 amino acids. V shed 8 bases and J 4 bases; nucleotides not matched to a gene: 14. Germline lookup yields CDR1 SGHNT and CDR2 YENEEA. The CDR3 DNA reads as TGTGCCAGCGGAGGACTAGCGGGAATAGAAGGACCAGAGACCCAGTACTTC. Translated, it gives CASGGLAGIEGPETQYF. The complete variable domain, with remaining parts taken from reference TRBV11-3 and TRBJ2-5, reads EAGVVQSPRYKIIEKKQPVAFWCNPISGHNTLYWYLQNLGQGPELLIRYENEEAVDDSQLPKDRFSAERLKGVDSTLKIQPAELGDSAVYLCASGGLAGIEGPETQYFGPGTRLLVL.

The chain uses TRBV6-5 and TRBJ1-2; the D gene is possibly TRBD1 (6 bases). The germline gives CDR1 MNHEY, CDR2 SVGAGI. Between the trimmed V and J ends, which lost 2 bases and 5 bases, there was a span of 15 bases. The CDR3 extends over 15 amino acids. The CDR3, as DNA: TGTGCCAGCAGTTACGCTCAGGGGAGGGGGTATGGCTACACCTTC. Its protein product is CASSYAQGRGYGYTF.

This clonotype was counted ten times or more. V usage is TRBV6-5 and J usage is TRBJ1-5, with 8 positions matching TRBD1. The V segment lost 0 bases and the J segment 1 base; nucleotides outside the gene matches: 2. This CDR3 spans 16 amino acids. The germline V gene encodes CDR1 MNHEY and CDR2 SVGAGI. CDR3 in amino acids: CASSYSWTGSNQPQHF. The DNA for the CDR3 is TGTGCCAGCAGTTACTCGTGGACAGGGAGCAATCAGCCCCAGCATTTT.

This clonotype was counted only a few times. This chain connects TRBV24-1 to TRBJ1-2; D call uncertain. CDR3 length: 12 amino acids. Germline V CDR1 and CDR2: KGHDR, SFDVKD. V was shortened by 4 bases and J by 4 bases, with 6 bases between the two germline ends. The CDR3 DNA reads as TGTGCCACCAGTGACGCAAGCTATGGCTACACCTTC. This codes for CATSDASYGYTF.

This clonotype showed up many times. The chain uses TRBV12-3 or TRBV12-4 and TRBJ1-2; 7 positions match TRBD1. Trimming removed 7 bases from V and 4 bases from J; junction bases left unmatched: 12. This CDR3 spans 15 amino acids. The CDR3 sequence is CASTGTAPEGYGYTF. The CDR3 nucleotides read TGTGCCAGCACCGGGACAGCTCCGGAGGGCTATGGCTACACCTTC.

This clonotype was counted many times. V gene TRBV7-2 combines with J gene TRBJ2-2; D is tentatively TRBD1 or TRBD2 (5 bases each). CDR1 and CDR2 (germline): SGHTA, FQGNSA. The V end was cut by 5 bases, the J end by 1 base, with 11 bases between. The CDR3 is made up of 15 amino acids. CDR3 nucleotides: TGTGCCAGCAGCCCCTCGGGGCTGAACACCGGGGAGCTGTTTTTT. Translating it yields CASSPSGLNTGELFF. Full variable domain (rest looked up from reference TRBV7-2 and TRBJ2-2): GAGVSQSPSNKVTEKGKDVELRCDPISGHTALYWYRQSLGQGLEFLIYFQGNSAPDKSGLPSDRFSAERTGGSVSTLTIQRTQQEDSAVYLCASSPSGLNTGELFFGEGSRLTVL.

This clonotype was observed many times. The CDR3 reads CASSPGHNTEAFF. CDR3 in DNA: TGTGCCAGCAGTCCAGGCCATAACACTGAAGCTTTCTTT. V and J are TRBV7-2 and TRBJ1-1; no firm D call. The CDR3 has 13 residues. Trimming cost V 6 bases and J 2 bases, with 10 bases left between them. Germline lookup yields CDR1 SGHTA and CDR2 FQGNSA. Using reference TRBV7-2 and TRBJ1-1 for the parts outside the CDR3, the full variable domain is GAGVSQSPSNKVTEKGKDVELRCDPISGHTALYWYRQSLGQGLEFLIYFQGNSAPDKSGLPSDRFSAERTGGSVSTLTIQRTQQEDSAVYLCASSPGHNTEAFFGQGTRLTVV.

This clonotype has more than one count but fewer than ten. CDR3 sequence (DNA): TGTGCCAGCAGCCTGCTCGGCCACCAAGAGACCCAGTACTTC. The encoded protein is CASSLLGHQETQYF. J is TRBJ2-5 and V is TRBV7-2; D not resolved. Germline assignment: CDR1 SGHTA and CDR2 FQGNSA. This CDR3 region has 14 residues. Deletions cut 5 bases from V and 0 bases from J, with 10 bases between.

This clonotype was detected ten times or more. The genes are TRBV4-3 and TRBJ2-3, with D unresolved. V was clipped by 1 base and J by 4 bases, with 9 bases between them. The CDR3 covers 14 residues. Germline V gene sequence: CDR1 LGHNA, CDR2 YSLEER. This CDR3 reads CASSQVSYADTQYF. CDR3 bases: TGCGCCAGCAGCCAAGTCTCCTACGCAGATACGCAGTATTTT.

The sample holds many counts of this clonotype. This chain links TRBV6-2 or TRBV6-3 with TRBJ1-1, with 7 bases fitting TRBD1. CDR1 MNHEY and CDR2 SVGEGT come from the germline V gene. V was clipped by 0 bases and J by 4 bases; unmatched bases: 11. CDR3 length: 17 residues. The CDR3 DNA reads TGTGCCAGCAGTTACTCGTTCAGGCGACAGGGCGCCACTGAAGCTTTCTTT. Amino acids: CASSYSFRRQGATEAFF.

The V and J genes are TRBV12-3 or TRBV12-4 and TRBJ1-2; D not resolved. V shed 8 bases and J shed 4 bases, with 17 bases lying between them. CDR3 length equals 14 residues. This chain's CDR3 is CASGSLAASYGYTF. The CDR3 coding sequence is TGTGCCAGCGGAAGTCTGGCAGCCTCCTATGGCTACACCTTC.

This chain links TRBV12-5 with TRBJ2-6; a possible D gene is TRBD2 (6 bases). V gave up 7 bases and J gave up 4 bases, with 14 bases separating them. Germline assignment: CDR1 LGHNT and CDR2 FRNRAP. The CDR3 spans 15 residues. The CDR3 DNA is TGTGCTAGTGCCCACGGAGGGGCCGGGGCCAACGTCCTGACTTTC. Translating gives CASAHGGAGANVLTF.

This clonotype was found a few times. The chain recombines TRBV19 with TRBJ1-4; 7 bases agree with TRBD1. The V segment lost 4 bases and the J segment 5 bases; nucleotides outside the gene matches: 10. CDR1 is LNHDA, CDR2 SQIVND, per germline (reference sequence). CDR3 length equals 16 residues. In DNA, the CDR3 is TGTGCCAGTAGTACCTCGAGACAGGGATCGAATGAAAAACTGTTTTTT. This translates into CASSTSRQGSNEKLFF. Full variable domain (missing parts from reference TRBV19 and TRBJ1-4): DGGITQSPKYLFRKEGQNVTLSCEQNLNHDAMYWYRQDPGQGLRLIYYSQIVNDFQKGDIAEGYSVSREKKESFPLTVTSAQKNPTAFYLCASSTSRQGSNEKLFFGSGTQLSVL.

In its sample, this clonotype was seen a few times. The rearrangement links TRBV12-3 or TRBV12-4 to TRBJ1-1; D is perhaps TRBD1 (6 bases). Trimming removed 4 bases at V and 0 bases at J, with 15 bases between. This CDR3 has 16 residues. CDR3 loop: CASSSGKGVLNTEAFF. For the CDR3, the DNA is TGTGCCAGCAGTTCTGGGAAGGGGGTTTTGAACACTGAAGCTTTCTTT.

The table lists this clonotype with a few counts. J is TRBJ2-5 and V is TRBV7-2; 8 bases fit TRBD2. The CDR3 extends over 17 amino acids. CDR1 and CDR2 (germline): SGHTA, FQGNSA. The J segment lost 2 bases and the V segment lost 6 bases, leaving 14 bases of the junction unmatched. In DNA form, the CDR3 reads TGTGCCAGCAGTCTAATCGCGGGAGGACGGGGACAAGAGACCCAGTACTTC. It translates to CASSLIAGGRGQETQYF.

This clonotype was observed at least ten times. J is TRBJ2-3 and V is TRBV7-6; TRBD2 agrees at 12 bases. The V gene's germline CDR1 is SGHVS and CDR2 FNYEAQ. The trim removed 2 bases at V and 7 bases at J, leaving 7 bases unmatched. The CDR3 consists of 16 residues. The CDR3 nucleotides read TGTGCCAGCAGCTTAAGTCCCGGGACTAGCGGGTATACGCAGTATTTT. Translating gives CASSLSPGTSGYTQYF. The complete variable domain, with remaining parts taken from reference TRBV7-6 and TRBJ2-3, reads GAGVSQSPRYKVTKRGQDVALRCDPISGHVSLYWYRQALGQGPEFLTYFNYEAQQDKSGLPNDRFSAERPEGSISTLTIQRTEQRDSAMYRCASSLSPGTSGYTQYFGPGTRLTVL.

This clonotype was detected many times. The chain combines TRBV12-3 or TRBV12-4 with TRBJ2-4, with D hard to call. The length of the CDR3 is 13 residues. The V end was cut by 3 bases, the J end by 10 bases, with 13 bases between. The chain's CDR3 is CASSFAKGRIQYF. The CDR3 DNA follows: TGTGCCAGCAGTTTCGCTAAGGGAAGAATTCAGTACTTC.

This clonotype was observed at least ten times. The chain uses TRBV11-2 and TRBJ2-5; TRBD2 aligns across 8 bases. This CDR3 spans 13 amino acids. V lost 7 bases and J lost 3; bases outside the gene matches: 4. CDR1 is SGHAT and CDR2 is FQNNGV in the germline V gene. CDR3 amino acids: CASTTSGKETQYF. As DNA, the CDR3 is TGTGCCAGCACCACTAGCGGCAAAGAGACCCAGTACTTC.

J is TRBJ1-1 and V is TRBV20-1; perhaps TRBD1 as D (5 bases). V was cut by 7 bases and J by 0 bases, with 15 bases left in between. The CDR3 is 14 residues long. Germline CDR1 is DFQATT and CDR2 is SNEGSKA (reference sequence). CDR3 loop: CSVTTVELNTEAFF. The CDR3 DNA follows: TGCAGTGTCACGACAGTGGAATTGAACACTGAAGCTTTCTTT.

In its sample, this clonotype was seen many times. The V gene is TRBV28, the J gene TRBJ2-3; D might be TRBD1 or TRBD2, each matching 5 bases. CDR1 MDHEN and CDR2 SYDVKM come from the germline V gene. The CDR3 is 14 residues long. Trimming cost V 9 bases and J 0 bases, with 13 bases left between them. The CDR3: CASKEGHSTDTQYF. Here the CDR3 DNA reads TGTGCCAGTAAAGAGGGGCACAGCACAGATACGCAGTATTTT.

This clonotype was picked up many times. This CDR3 reads CASTSLIQETQYF. In DNA form, the CDR3 reads TGTGCCAGCACCTCGCTGATTCAGGAGACCCAGTACTTC. The chain recombines TRBV7-9 with TRBJ2-5; D is unresolved. This CDR3 comprises 13 residues. V shed 7 bases and J shed 5 bases, with 14 bases lying between them. Germline CDR1 and CDR2: SEHNR and FQNEAQ (reference sequence).